These T cell receptor beta chains were read from a single sample in a study of neoadjuvant anti-PD-1 for oral cavity cancer. Libraries were prepared by immunoSEQ multiplex PCR; TCRdb keeps only in-frame clonotypes and omits some of them. The repertoire includes just over 14,000 clones, over 65% of them detected once, and roughly 2.9% sits in the top ten. The sequencing here drew on PBMCs, taken before nivolumab (anti-PD-1) treatment. These receptors came from a person aged 35 to 85 with oral cavity squamous cell carcinoma. The CDR3 runs from the conserved cysteine through the conserved F or W. The order of the fields is V gene, D gene, J gene, CDR3 protein. A D gene is named only where the DNA matches it firmly.

TRBV10-2	NA	TRBJ1-2	CASSDATYGYTF
TRBV4-1	NA	TRBJ2-5	CASSQDLAGPETQYF
TRBV27	TRBD1	TRBJ2-2	CASSLSRSFRTGLAGELFF
TRBV5-4	TRBD1	TRBJ1-1	CASSPGQPPTEAFF
TRBV5-1	TRBD2	TRBJ2-1	CASSLTSGSGNEQFF
TRBV14	NA	TRBJ2-7	CASSQGLARPQYF
TRBV27	NA	TRBJ2-5	CASRSQETQYF
TRBV5-1	TRBD1	TRBJ2-3	CASSEAGTATDTQYF
TRBV6-1	TRBD1	TRBJ1-5	CASSAFGQGIQPQHF
TRBV2	NA	TRBJ2-7	CASMGRYEQYF
TRBV12-5	TRBD2	TRBJ2-1	CASGLPGLAVYNEQFF
TRBV9	TRBD1	TRBJ1-2	CASSLGQAPSYGYTF
TRBV11-2	NA	TRBJ1-1	CASSTTGKWKLEAFF
TRBV19	TRBD1	TRBJ1-2	CATNTGTGLSGYTF
TRBV4-1	TRBD2	TRBJ2-2	CASSQVAGTSGSAGELFF
TRBV6-5	NA	TRBJ2-7	CASDGEGVGPREQYF
TRBV19	TRBD1	TRBJ1-2	CASSTGTDLNYGYTF